This section outlines one T cell receptor beta chain sequence together with its context. Its antigen is unidentified. The source of the sample is a study of beta chain features in type 1 diabetes. Study information: Healthy donors resembled patients in age, gender and cell yields. Study conclusions and caveats: A moderate, significant TCRB CDR3 shortening appeared in type 1 diabetes across four CD4+ subsets. There was no resolution here of whether HLA type influences TCRB rearrangement.

The sequenced template was cDNA made from the entire isolated RNA. The protocol was immunoSEQ multiplex PCR, while the TCRdb copy is restricted to in-frame clones and leaves out a portion. The sample includes 250,000 to 350,000 clones, around 16% of them seen just once. Trimming took off 4 bases at V and 0 bases at J, with 14 bases between the two ends. The CDR3 loop spans 16 amino acids. Germline-derived CDR1 and CDR2 are SGHRS and YFSETQ. The chain is built from TRBV5-1 and TRBJ1-3, with D tentatively TRBD1 (5 bases). This clonotype was sampled from a man aged 18 to 35 with type 1 diabetes. The material sequenced was naive CD4+ T cells from blood. CDR3 sequence reads: CASSAGHPLSGNTIYF. The CDR3 DNA reads as TGCGCCAGCAGCGCCGGACACCCACTCTCTGGAAACACCATATATTTT.